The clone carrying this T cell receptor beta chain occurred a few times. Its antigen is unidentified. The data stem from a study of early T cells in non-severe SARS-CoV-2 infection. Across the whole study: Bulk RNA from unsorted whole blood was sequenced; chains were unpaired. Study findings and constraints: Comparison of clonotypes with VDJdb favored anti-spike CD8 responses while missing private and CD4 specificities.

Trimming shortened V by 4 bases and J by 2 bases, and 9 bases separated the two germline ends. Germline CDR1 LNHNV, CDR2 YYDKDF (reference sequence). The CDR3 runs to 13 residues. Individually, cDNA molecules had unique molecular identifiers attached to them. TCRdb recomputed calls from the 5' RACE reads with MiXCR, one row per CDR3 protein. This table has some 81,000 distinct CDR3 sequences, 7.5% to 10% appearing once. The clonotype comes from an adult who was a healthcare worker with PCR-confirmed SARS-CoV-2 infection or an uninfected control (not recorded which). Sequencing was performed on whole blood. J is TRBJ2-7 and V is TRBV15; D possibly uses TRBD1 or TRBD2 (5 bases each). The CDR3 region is CATSTGGTYEQYF. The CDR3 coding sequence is TGTGCCACCAGCACTGGGGGAACCTACGAGCAGTACTTC.